This T cell receptor beta chain was identified in a study of blood T cell repertoires in COVID-19. Across the study: T cells, B-cell-depleted T cells, or PBMCs supplied cDNA or gDNA.

This CDR3 has 15 residues. Germline V gives CDR1 SGDLS, CDR2 YYNGEE. V lost 0 bases and J lost 5; bases outside the gene matches: 4. Cohorts were determined from participant-reported clinical history. Before being deemed recovered, Cohort 3 donors had two negative PCRs, clearance, or symptom resolution. In the original processing: Reference gene primers were amplified, and this amplification served to estimate nucleated cell counts. Sequencing used immunoSEQ multiplex PCR; TCRdb keeps in-frame clones, though not all of them. The V and J calls and the clone size are those of that table, but D and trimming were determined from the DNA. The table includes 310,000 or so clones, roughly 89% detected once. This clone was seen a single time.

The sample was PBMCs or T cells enriched from blood (not recorded which). This clonotype was obtained from a woman between 40 and 55 years old who had recovered from COVID-19. The rearrangement uses TRBV9 and TRBJ2-1, with 8 nucleotides matching TRBD2. CDR3 sequence reads: CASSVVGSGNNEQFF. CDR3 DNA: TGTGCCAGCAGCGTAGTTGGTAGCGGGAACAATGAGCAGTTCTTC.